These 24 T cell receptor beta chains were sequenced from one sample in a study of T cell responses to AZD1222 COVID-19 vaccine. Method: immunoSEQ multiplex PCR; TCRdb's copy keeps in-frame clones and lacks some. The table includes over 150,000 clones, roughly 90% detected once. Sequenced material: peripheral blood, taken on day 0 of AZD1222 vaccination. The receptors originated from an adult in good health.

The chain has TRBV5-1 and TRBJ1-4, with no clear D. Trimming shortened V by 2 bases and J by 4 bases, and 6 bases separated the two germline ends. This CDR3 has 13 amino acids. Germline-derived CDR1 and CDR2 are SGHRS and YFSETQ. The CDR3 nucleotides read TGCGCCAGCAGCTTCGGGAGTAATGAAAAACTGTTTTTT. Translated, it gives CASSFGSNEKLFF.

The chain has TRBV5-1 and TRBJ2-2; D unresolved. CDR1 SGHRS and CDR2 YFSETQ come from the germline V gene. V was cut by 5 bases and J by 0 bases, with 8 bases left in between. This CDR3 region has 14 residues. The CDR3 here is CASRPQPNTGELFF. The CDR3 DNA follows: TGCGCCAGCAGACCACAGCCGAACACCGGGGAGCTGTTTTTT.

V gene TRBV5-4 combines with J gene TRBJ2-1, with 8 bases lining up with TRBD2. V gave up 1 base and J gave up 9 bases; unmatched junction bases: 12. CDR1 is SGHNT, CDR2 YYREEE, per germline (reference sequence). The length of the CDR3 is 16 residues. CDR3 DNA sequence: TGTGCCAGCAGCTTGACTAGCGGAATACCTGGCAGTGAGCAGTTCTTC. It is translated as CASSLTSGIPGSEQFF.

The J gene is TRBJ2-1, the V gene TRBV19, with D possibly matching TRBD2 (6 bases). The CDR3 has 13 amino acids. Trimming took off 4 bases at V and 7 bases at J, with 11 bases between the two ends. Looked up from germline, CDR1 is LNHDA and CDR2 is SQIVND (reference sequence). CDR3 loop: CASSRQGGNEQFF. The CDR3 DNA sequence: TGTGCCAGTAGTAGGCAGGGAGGAAATGAGCAGTTCTTC.

This chain's CDR3 is CASSQTGSANTGELFF. CDR3 nucleotides: TGTGCCAGCAGCCAGACAGGGAGCGCGAACACCGGGGAGCTGTTTTTT. The chain carries TRBV27 and TRBJ2-2; TRBD1 matches 7 bases. The trim removed 6 bases at V and 0 bases at J, leaving 7 bases unmatched. CDR1 and CDR2 from the germline V gene are MNHEY and SMNVEV (reference sequence). The CDR3 extends over 16 amino acids.

V gene TRBV6-5 combines with J gene TRBJ1-2; D is unclear. Trimming left V 8 bases short and J 2 bases short, with 18 bases between. The germline V gene has CDR1 MNHEY and CDR2 SVGAGI. The CDR3 runs to 15 residues. CDR3 sequence (DNA): TGTGCCAGCCGATTCATCCAACAGCGAAACTATGGCTACACCTTC. The encoded protein is CASRFIQQRNYGYTF.

The chain links TRBV28 to TRBJ1-5, with TRBD1 as a possible D gene (6 bases). This CDR3 region has 16 residues. Germline V gene lookup returns CDR1 MDHEN and CDR2 SYDVKM. Between the trimmed V and J ends, which lost 5 bases and 0 bases, there was a span of 14 bases. The CDR3 DNA follows: TGTGCCAGCAGTCAACAGGGTGGGGGTAGCAATCAGCCCCAGCATTTT. Translated, it gives CASSQQGGGSNQPQHF.

In its sample, this clone was seen a few times. This chain's CDR3 is CASSTSQGAGNTIYF. DNA for the CDR3: TGCGCCAGCAGCACGAGTCAGGGAGCTGGAAACACCATATATTTT. V gene TRBV5-1 combines with J gene TRBJ1-3; TRBD1 might be the D (5 bases). The V and J ends lost 4 bases and 2 bases respectively, with 13 bases between them. The CDR3 totals 15 residues. The germline V gene has CDR1 SGHRS and CDR2 YFSETQ.

V usage is TRBV30 and J usage is TRBJ1-6; 8 bases fit TRBD1. Trimming took 3 bases from V and 10 from J; bases not matched to a gene: 8. The CDR3 consists of 14 residues. Germline assignment: CDR1 GTSNPN and CDR2 SVGIG (reference sequence). The CDR3 coding sequence is TGTGCCTGGAGGGACCGTTACAGGGGGTCACCCCTCCACTTT. This sequence encodes CAWRDRYRGSPLHF.

V and J are TRBV9 and TRBJ1-2; 8 bases fit TRBD1. The CDR3 extends over 14 amino acids. Germline CDR1 is SGDLS and CDR2 is YYNGEE. Germline trimming cut 4 bases from V and 6 bases from J; bases unmatched to any gene: 8. For the CDR3, the DNA is TGTGCCAGCAGCCCCCGACAGGGGAGGGATGGCTACACCTTC. Amino acid sequence: CASSPRQGRDGYTF.

In its sample, this clone was seen once. V is TRBV5-1 and J is TRBJ1-2; TRBD1 agrees at 8 bases. Germline assignment: CDR1 SGHRS and CDR2 YFSETQ. This CDR3 contains 17 residues. V was clipped by 0 bases and J by 1 base; unmatched bases: 8. The CDR3 nucleotides are TGCGCCAGCAGCTTGGATCCCCAGGGGGCCGGTAACTATGGCTACACCTTC. It encodes CASSLDPQGAGNYGYTF.

The chain couples TRBV2 to TRBJ2-7; TRBD1 agrees at 10 bases. CDR1 and CDR2 (germline): SNHLY, FYNNEI. The CDR3 contains 15 residues. J was trimmed by 2 bases and V by 6 bases; bases with no gene match: 7. CDR3 loop: CASSAGTGAPYEQYF. The CDR3 bases are TGTGCCAGCAGCGCCGGGACAGGGGCCCCCTACGAGCAGTACTTC. Using reference TRBV2 and TRBJ2-7 for the parts outside the CDR3, the full variable domain is EPEVTQTPSHQVTQMGQEVILRCVPISNHLYFYWYRQILGQKVEFLVSFYNNEISEKSEIFDDQFSVERPDGSNFTLKIRSTKLEDSAMYFCASSAGTGAPYEQYFGPGTRLTVT.

Worth noting for this clone: Other DNA sequences in this specimen translate into the identical CDR3. CDR3 region: CASSLAGMGTEAFF. In nucleotides, the CDR3 is TGCGCCAGCAGCTTGGCCGGGATGGGCACTGAAGCTTTCTTT. The chain employs TRBV5-1 and TRBJ1-1; D is unclear. Trimming pared 0 bases from V and 4 bases from J, leaving 10 bases between. Germline loops: CDR1 SGHRS, CDR2 YFSETQ. The CDR3 consists of 14 residues.

This clone was seen a few times. This sequence joins TRBV6-6 and TRBJ1-2; tentatively, D is TRBD1 (5 bases). Germline-derived CDR1 and CDR2 are MNHNY and SVGAGI (reference sequence). V was cut by 6 bases and J by 8 bases, with 22 bases left in between. The CDR3 is made up of 15 amino acids. For the CDR3, the DNA is TGTGCCAGCAGAGGAAGCCGGGACTCCTCCTTGGGCTACACCTTC. This sequence encodes CASRGSRDSSLGYTF.

V is TRBV5-1 and J is TRBJ2-7, with D perhaps being TRBD1 or TRBD2 (5 bases each). Trimming removed 4 bases at V and 5 bases at J, with 10 bases between. Per germline, CDR1 SGHRS and CDR2 YFSETQ. This CDR3 spans 12 amino acids. The CDR3 loop is CASSIGTDEQYF. The DNA for the CDR3 is TGCGCCAGCAGCATCGGGACGGACGAGCAGTACTTC.

This chain joins TRBV2 and TRBJ2-1, with 9 nucleotides matching TRBD2. Germline trimming cut 1 base from V and 8 bases from J; bases unmatched to any gene: 12. CDR1 and CDR2 (germline): SNHLY, FYNNEI. CDR3 length equals 17 residues. Written as DNA, the CDR3 is TGTGCCAGCAGTGAAGGGTTGAGTAGCGGGAGACTCTATGAGCAGTTCTTC. Its protein product is CASSEGLSSGRLYEQFF.

Concerning this clone: Because the CDR3's place on the DNA is in doubt, the DNA is left out and the CDR3 is given as listed by TCRdb. This rearrangement joins TRBV21-1 to TRBJ2-2; the table gives TRBD1 as D, unverified against the DNA. TRBV21-1 is a recognized pseudogene. The length of the CDR3 is 16 amino acids, counting both ends. CDR3 sequence: CASSPVGQGNTGELFF.

The chain joins TRBV19 to TRBJ2-7, with 11 positions matching TRBD2. This CDR3 comprises 15 residues. The germline V gene has CDR1 LNHDA and CDR2 SQIVND (reference sequence). V was pared by 1 base and J by 3 bases, with 2 bases of the junction left unmatched. CDR3 DNA sequence: TGTGCCAGTAGTATAGCCGGGACTAGCGGCTACGAGCAGTACTTC. This codes for CASSIAGTSGYEQYF.

This clone was counted a single time. The chain has TRBV7-9 and TRBJ1-1; tentative D call: TRBD1 (5 bases). CDR3 size: 15 residues. Germline V gene sequence: CDR1 SEHNR, CDR2 FQNEAQ (reference sequence). V lost 4 bases and J 0 bases, leaving 12 bases between the germline ends. The chain's CDR3 is CASSYPGTLNTEAFF. The CDR3 region has the DNA TGTGCCAGCAGCTACCCCGGGACCTTGAACACTGAAGCTTTCTTT.

The V and J genes are TRBV19 and TRBJ2-7; 9 bases map to TRBD1. V lost 2 bases, J lost 7 bases, and 9 bases stayed unmatched. The CDR3 covers 15 residues. The V gene's germline CDR1 is LNHDA and CDR2 SQIVND (reference sequence). CDR3 sequence: CASSILQGAGEEQYF. The CDR3 DNA is TGTGCCAGTAGTATACTACAGGGGGCCGGTGAGGAGCAGTACTTC.

The chain couples TRBV11-2 to TRBJ2-7; 8 nucleotides match TRBD1. Germline values: CDR1 SGHAT, CDR2 FQNNGV. CDR3 length equals 15 residues. J was trimmed by 5 bases and V by 1 base; bases with no gene match: 7. The CDR3 here is CASSLGAGGYHEQYF. Written as DNA, the CDR3 is TGTGCCAGCAGCTTAGGGGCAGGGGGCTACCACGAGCAGTACTTC.

The chain is built from TRBV6-5 and TRBJ1-5; D call uncertain. The germline V gene encodes CDR1 MNHEY and CDR2 SVGAGI. The CDR3 consists of 13 residues. Trimming cost V 5 bases and J 5 bases, with 10 bases left between them. In nucleotides, the CDR3 is TGTGCCAGCAGTCCCCTCCCACATCAGCCCCAGCATTTT. Translated, it gives CASSPLPHQPQHF.

The chain combines TRBV6-4 with TRBJ2-2; no reliable D call. The CDR3 sequence is 14 residues long. CDR1 is MRHNA, CDR2 SNTAGT, per germline. Trimming took off 0 bases at V and 5 bases at J, with 7 bases between the two ends. DNA of the CDR3: TGTGCCAGCAGTGACTCGGTGAGGACCGGGGAGCTGTTTTTT. Its protein is CASSDSVRTGELFF.

This chain joins TRBV9 and TRBJ1-6, with D maybe TRBD1 (6 bases). Trimming removed 0 bases from V and 7 bases from J, with 11 bases in between. This CDR3 has 15 amino acids. The germline gives CDR1 SGDLS, CDR2 YYNGEE. This chain's CDR3 is CASSVGHRDNSPLHF. The CDR3 nucleotides read TGTGCCAGCAGCGTAGGGCACAGGGACAATTCACCCCTCCACTTT.